The 10 T cell receptor beta chains reported below all come from one sample, sequenced in a study of CD8 T cells in Susac syndrome (dated by TCRdb to about 2019). To prepare the library, the immunoSEQ multiplex PCR assay was applied. RNA was extracted using the RNeasy kit, and about 0.5 to 1 microgram was reverse transcribed with random hexamers. TCRdb trimmed the raw reads at Q25, called clones with MiXCR and kept productive beta chains. Records with the same CDR3 protein are collapsed into one entry carrying the most frequent genes and DNA. For this sample there are approximately 80,000 distinct CDR3 sequences; approximately 94% appear just once. The ten largest clones take up more than 0.4% of the sample. The sequenced material came from CD8+ T cells from PBMCs. All receptors derive from a human donor with Susac syndrome.

This chain joins TRBV12-3 or TRBV12-4 and TRBJ2-5; tentatively, D is TRBD1 or TRBD2 (5 bases each). V was shortened by 5 bases and J by 6 bases, with 19 bases between the two germline ends. The CDR3 sequence is 15 residues long. CDR3 in amino acids: CASSRPGDPWKTQYF. CDR3 nucleotide sequence: TGTGCCAGCAGTCGTCCCGGGGACCCCTGGAAGACCCAGTACTTC.

The CDR3 region has the DNA TGTGCCAGCAGCCAAGGAGAAAAACTGTTTTTT. Translated, it gives CASSQGEKLFF. J is TRBJ1-4 and V is TRBV7-9; no firm D call. Germline V CDR1 and CDR2: SEHNR, FQNEAQ (reference sequence). The CDR3 runs to 11 residues. Trimming cost V 5 bases and J 8 bases, with 6 bases left between them.

This chain links TRBV6-5 with TRBJ2-7; TRBD1 is a possible D gene (6 bases). The germline V gene encodes CDR1 MNHEY and CDR2 SVGAGI. This CDR3 comprises 14 residues. V gave up 5 bases and J gave up 6 bases, with 17 bases separating them. The CDR3 DNA reads as TGTGCCAGCAGTGAACAGGGTCCCTACTCCGAGCAGTACTTC. Translation gives CASSEQGPYSEQYF.

V usage is TRBV28 and J usage is TRBJ2-1; no clear D. Germline V gene sequence: CDR1 MDHEN, CDR2 SYDVKM. Between the trimmed V and J ends, which lost 5 bases and 4 bases, there was a span of 15 bases. The CDR3 runs 15 residues. CDR3 amino acids: CASSPAPSAYNEQFF. The CDR3 DNA sequence: TGTGCCAGCAGTCCCGCCCCTTCGGCGTACAATGAGCAGTTCTTC. The variable domain in full, completed from reference TRBV28 and TRBJ2-1, reads DVKVTQSSRYLVKRTGEKVFLECVQDMDHENMFWYRQDPGLGLRLIYFSYDVKMKEKGDIPEGYSVSREKKERFSLILESASTNQTSMYLCASSPAPSAYNEQFFGPGTRLTVL.

This rearrangement joins TRBV10-3 to TRBJ2-5, with D perhaps TRBD2 (6 bases). V lost 2 bases and J lost 4, with 11 bases in between. In germline, CDR1 is ENHRY, CDR2 SYGVKD. There are 14 residues in the CDR3. As DNA, the CDR3 is TGTGCCATCAGTGAGGACCGGGGGTCAGAGACCCAGTACTTC. Protein: CAISEDRGSETQYF.

The chain combines TRBV19 with TRBJ2-7, with D maybe TRBD2 (5 bases). The germline V and J ends were trimmed by 2 bases and 0 bases, with 8 bases remaining between them. The length of the CDR3 is 14 residues. The germline V gene encodes CDR1 LNHDA and CDR2 SQIVND (reference sequence). CDR3 sequence: CASSITGTSYEQYF. The DNA for the CDR3 is TGTGCCAGTAGTATAACGGGAACCTCCTACGAGCAGTACTTC. Together with reference TRBV19 and TRBJ2-7, the CDR3 gives the full variable domain: DGGITQSPKYLFRKEGQNVTLSCEQNLNHDAMYWYRQDPGQGLRLIYYSQIVNDFQKGDIAEGYSVSREKKESFPLTVTSAQKNPTAFYLCASSITGTSYEQYFGPGTRLTVT.

The chain joins TRBV7-9 to TRBJ2-7, with D unresolved. This CDR3 is 13 amino acids long. Germline V lookup: CDR1 SEHNR, CDR2 FQNEAQ (reference sequence). The V end was cut by 0 bases, the J end by 5 bases, with 8 bases between. This chain's CDR3 is CASSLAGGNEQYF. CDR3 in DNA: TGTGCCAGCAGCTTAGCGGGTGGGAACGAGCAGTACTTC.

This clonotype was recorded only once. V and J are TRBV7-9 and TRBJ2-5; 7 bases are shared with TRBD1. CDR1 SEHNR and CDR2 FQNEAQ come from the germline V gene (reference sequence). V was pared by 5 bases and J by 2 bases, with 5 bases of the junction left unmatched. This CDR3 has 14 amino acids. The CDR3 loop reads CASSPGTEQETQYF. DNA for the CDR3: TGTGCCAGCAGCCCCGGGACAGAACAAGAGACCCAGTACTTC. The full variable domain, with the rest looked up from reference TRBV7-9 and TRBJ2-5, is DTGVSQNPRHKITKRGQNVTFRCDPISEHNRLYWYRQTLGQGPEFLTYFQNEAQLEKSRLLSDRFSAERPKGSFSTLEIQRTEQGDSAMYLCASSPGTEQETQYFGPGTRLLVL.

The table lists this clonotype with a count of one. This chain joins TRBV25-1 and TRBJ2-7; tentative D call: TRBD2 (5 bases). The CDR3 sequence is 14 residues long. Per germline, CDR1 MGHDK and CDR2 SYGVNS. Trimming removed 3 bases at V and 1 base at J, with 10 bases between. The CDR3 region is CASSDQLGSYEQYF. CDR3 nucleotide sequence: TGTGCCAGCAGTGATCAACTAGGGTCCTACGAGCAGTACTTC.

The chain is built from TRBV29-1 and TRBJ2-1; TRBD1 matches 7 bases. The CDR3 totals 16 residues. Germline V gene sequence: CDR1 SQVTM, CDR2 ANQGSEA. V dropped 1 base and J dropped 0; count of bases not matched to a gene: 6. CDR3 amino acids: CSVEGRPGGSYNEQFF. DNA for the CDR3: TGCAGCGTTGAAGGTAGACCAGGGGGCTCCTACAATGAGCAGTTCTTC.